These 17 T cell receptor beta chains were all obtained from the same sample, sequenced in a study of T cell repertoires in cytomegalovirus infection. MiXCR was run by TCRdb on the reads, yielding one entry per CDR3 protein. The sample consists of over 200,000 distinct CDR3 sequences, around 13% of them appearing once. Sequencing input: PBMCs. The source of these receptors is a human donor in good health (CMV status not recorded). Some clones in this sample may be carry-over from other donors' samples.

This clonotype was counted between two and nine times. The chain uses TRBV29-1 and TRBJ1-2, with TRBD1 matching over 8 bases. V gave up 3 bases and J gave up 3 bases; unmatched junction bases: 9. Germline CDR1 and CDR2: SQVTM and ANQGSEA. The CDR3 totals 15 residues. The CDR3 loop is CSVEGDRGPYYGYTF. Here the CDR3 DNA reads TGCAGCGTTGAGGGCGACAGGGGCCCTTACTATGGCTACACCTTC.

This clonotype came up many times. The rearrangement joins TRBV28 to TRBJ1-2; tentative D call: TRBD1 (5 bases). CDR3 length: 14 amino acids. The germline V gene encodes CDR1 MDHEN and CDR2 SYDVKM. With 5 bases removed from V and 4 bases from J, the gap between germline ends came to 14 bases. The CDR3 DNA sequence: TGTGCCAGCAGTCCAGCCGGGACCCCCTATGGCTACACCTTC. Translating gives CASSPAGTPYGYTF.

This clonotype was seen only a few times. This sequence joins TRBV7-3 and TRBJ2-2; D may correspond to TRBD1 or TRBD2 (5 bases each). Germline CDR1 is SGHTA and CDR2 is FQGTGA. This CDR3 contains 16 residues. V was trimmed by 6 bases and J by 1 base, leaving 15 bases between them. The CDR3 DNA reads as TGTGCCAGCAGTCACGACAGCGGATTGAACACCGGGGAGCTGTTTTTT. It specifies CASSHDSGLNTGELFF.

This chain links TRBV20-1 with TRBJ2-3; 16 bases match TRBD2. CDR1 and CDR2 from the germline V gene are DFQATT and SNEGSKA (reference sequence). This CDR3 is built from 17 residues. Trimming took 3 bases from V and 1 from J; bases not matched to a gene: 4. Here the CDR3 reads CSARGLAGGLGTDTQYF. In nucleotides, the CDR3 is TGCAGTGCTAGGGGACTAGCGGGAGGGCTTGGCACAGATACGCAGTATTTT.

The chain links TRBV29-1 to TRBJ1-2; D gene uncertain. Trimming cost V 2 bases and J 12 bases, with 10 bases left between them. Germline CDR1 is SQVTM and CDR2 is ANQGSEA. The CDR3 spans 10 residues. The CDR3 protein is CSVERFGNTF. CDR3 DNA: TGCAGCGTTGAACGGTTTGGAAACACCTTC. The full variable domain, rest sourced from reference TRBV29-1 and TRBJ1-2, is SAVISQKPSRDICQRGTSLTIQCQVDSQVTMMFWYRQQPGQSLTLIATANQGSEATYESGFVIDKFPISRPNLTFSTLTVSNMSPEDSSIYLCSVERFGNTFGSGTRLTVV.

This clonotype was counted between two and nine times. V usage is TRBV20-1 and J usage is TRBJ1-1, with TRBD1 identical over 8 bases. Germline CDR1 and CDR2: DFQATT and SNEGSKA (reference sequence). There are 13 residues in the CDR3. The V segment lost 6 bases and the J segment 5 bases; nucleotides outside the gene matches: 8. Here the CDR3 reads CSAPDRAGTEAFF. The CDR3 coding sequence is TGCAGTGCCCCGGACAGGGCGGGGACTGAAGCTTTCTTT.

The chain has TRBV5-6 and TRBJ1-1, with D perhaps matching TRBD1 (5 bases). Trimming cost V 4 bases and J 3 bases, with 16 bases left between them. Germline CDR1 is SGHDT and CDR2 is YYEEEE. The CDR3 runs 15 residues. In DNA form, the CDR3 reads TGTGCCAGCAGCGCTGTTGGGGGGGAAGACACTGAAGCTTTCTTT. This translates into CASSAVGGEDTEAFF.

This clonotype was counted at least ten times. The chain combines TRBV28 with TRBJ2-7; 9 positions match TRBD2. Trimming removed 7 bases from V and 6 bases from J; junction bases left unmatched: 10. From germline, CDR1 is MDHEN and CDR2 SYDVKM. The CDR3 extends over 14 amino acids. The CDR3 spells CASKGAGGPIEQYF. Written as DNA, the CDR3 is TGTGCCAGCAAGGGGGCGGGAGGGCCAATCGAGCAGTACTTC.

The chain is built from TRBV6-5 and TRBJ1-1; possibly TRBD1 for D (6 bases). V shed 0 bases and J shed 0 bases, with 8 bases lying between them. The CDR3 is 15 residues long. The germline gives CDR1 MNHEY, CDR2 SVGAGI. CDR3 sequence reads: CASSYSTGMNTEAFF. CDR3 DNA sequence: TGTGCCAGCAGTTACTCAACAGGGATGAACACTGAAGCTTTCTTT.

The rearrangement links TRBV11-2 to TRBJ2-1; D is unresolved. The CDR3 consists of 12 residues. V was pared by 1 base and J by 9 bases, with 7 bases between. CDR1 is SGHAT and CDR2 is FQNNGV in the germline V gene. The CDR3 is CASSLVEGEQFF. CDR3 nucleotide sequence: TGTGCCAGCAGCTTAGTCGAAGGTGAGCAGTTCTTC.

The J gene is TRBJ1-5, the V gene TRBV20-1; D is unresolved. The CDR3 runs to 15 residues. CDR1 and CDR2 (germline): DFQATT, SNEGSKA (reference sequence). Trimming shortened V by 0 bases and J by 0 bases, and 9 bases separated the two germline ends. CDR3 in amino acids: CSAREFGVSNQPQHF. The CDR3 DNA is TGCAGTGCTAGAGAATTCGGGGTTAGCAATCAGCCCCAGCATTTT.

This clonotype was picked up a small number of times. The V gene is TRBV7-3, the J gene TRBJ1-2; TRBD1 matches 10 bases. The germline V gene has CDR1 SGHTA and CDR2 FQGTGA. The CDR3 runs to 15 residues. The V segment lost 4 bases and the J segment 4 bases; nucleotides outside the gene matches: 6. CDR3 sequence: CASSSRQGARYGYTF. CDR3 bases: TGTGCCAGCAGCTCACGACAGGGGGCCCGCTATGGCTACACCTTC.

This clonotype showed up just a few times. This chain links TRBV6-2 or TRBV6-3 with TRBJ2-1; TRBD2 matches at 7 bases. Germline CDR1 MNHEY, CDR2 SVGEGT. J gave up 1 base and V 2 bases, and 5 bases lay outside the gene matches. The CDR3 contains 16 residues. The CDR3, as DNA: TGTGCCAGCAGTTACCGGCGGGGGAGGTCCTACAATGAGCAGTTCTTC. Protein: CASSYRRGRSYNEQFF.

This clonotype was seen repeatedly, ten times or more. CDR3 DNA sequence: TGTGCCAGCAGTTTAAAAAGAGGGGGTTCGGTAGAGACCCAGTACTTC. Translating gives CASSLKRGGSVETQYF. The chain combines TRBV28 with TRBJ2-5; possible D gene TRBD1, 6 bases. Germline V gene lookup returns CDR1 MDHEN and CDR2 SYDVKM. The germline V and J ends were trimmed by 2 bases and 4 bases, with 17 bases remaining between them. The CDR3 loop spans 16 amino acids.

The rearrangement links TRBV19 to TRBJ1-1; no clear D gene. This CDR3 has 16 amino acids. The V end lost 2 bases, the J end lost 0 bases, and 13 bases lay between the germline ends. Germline-derived CDR1 and CDR2 are LNHDA and SQIVND (reference sequence). The CDR3 spells CASSISWRGLNTEAFF. The CDR3 bases are TGTGCCAGTAGTATATCATGGCGTGGGTTGAACACTGAAGCTTTCTTT. The complete variable domain, with remaining parts taken from reference TRBV19 and TRBJ1-1, reads DGGITQSPKYLFRKEGQNVTLSCEQNLNHDAMYWYRQDPGQGLRLIYYSQIVNDFQKGDIAEGYSVSREKKESFPLTVTSAQKNPTAFYLCASSISWRGLNTEAFFGQGTRLTVV.

The chain links TRBV28 to TRBJ1-4; 8 bases align to TRBD1. Germline trimming cut 10 bases from V and 6 bases from J; bases unmatched to any gene: 4. CDR1 and CDR2 (germline): MDHEN, SYDVKM. There are 12 residues in the CDR3. The CDR3 DNA is TGTGCCACAGGGGGCTTTTATGAAAAACTGTTTTTT. Its translation: CATGGFYEKLFF.

This clonotype was recorded at least ten times. The V and J genes are TRBV7-2 and TRBJ1-4, with 7 positions matching TRBD1. Germline lookup yields CDR1 SGHTA and CDR2 FQGNSA. The CDR3 runs to 14 residues. Losses at the gene ends were 5 bases for V and 5 bases for J; bases not matched to a gene: 5. For the CDR3, the DNA is TGTGCCAGCAGCCCGGGACAGAGAAATGAAAAACTGTTTTTT. Protein sequence: CASSPGQRNEKLFF.